These T cell receptor beta chains were read from a single sample in a study of shared clonotypes between healthy human individuals. The assay was immunoSEQ multiplex PCR, and TCRdb's table has in-frame clones only and misses some. The sample includes 900,000 to 1,200,000 clones, about four fifths seen only once; the top ten take 0.5% to 0.65%. Sequenced sample: memory CD4+ T cells from PBMCs. The source is a man younger than 35 in good health. Some clones in this sample may be carry-over from other donors' samples. The CDR3 runs from the conserved cysteine through the conserved F or W. Fields, in order: clone size, D gene, V gene, J gene, CDR3 DNA, CDR3 protein. The D gene is left open where the match is weak. Clone size, where shown, is once, few, many, or a class for clones that have expanded.

>-|TRBD1|TRBV2|TRBJ1-5
TGTGCCAGCAGCGCGACAGGGCTGAGCAATCAGCCCCAGCATTTT
CASSATGLSNQPQHF
>-|-|TRBV5-1|TRBJ1-4
TGCGCCAGCAGCTCTGGCCTCATCGAGTCTAATGAAAAACTGTTTTTT
CASSSGLIESNEKLFF
>-|-|TRBV9|TRBJ2-5
TGTGCCAGCAGCGCTACGACTAGAGGAGAGACCCAGTACTTC
CASSATTRGETQYF
>-|-|TRBV7-2|TRBJ1-4
TGTGCCAGCAGCTTACCTAATGAAAAACTGTTTTTT
CASSLPNEKLFF
>few|-|TRBV7-2|TRBJ2-4
TGTGCCAGCAGCTCCGTTCACAAAAACATTCAGTACTTC
CASSSVHKNIQYF
>-|-|TRBV4-1|TRBJ1-1
TGCGCCAGCAGCCAAGTGAGCGGGACGGCGAACACTGAAGCTTTCTTT
CASSQVSGTANTEAFF
>-|-|TRBV5-1|TRBJ1-1
TGCGCCAGCAGCTTGTTGGCAGGGGTGAACACTGAAGCTTTCTTT
CASSLLAGVNTEAFF
>-|-|TRBV28|TRBJ1-3
TGTGCCAGCAGTGGGTATATTGGAAACACCATATATTTT
CASSGYIGNTIYF
>few|-|TRBV6-1|TRBJ2-3
TGTGCCAGCAGTGAAGGGGTCCCTTATACGCAGTATTTT
CASSEGVPYTQYF
>-|TRBD1|TRBV10-3|TRBJ2-3
TGTGCCATCAGCGTCGGGACAGGTTATTCAGATACGCAGTATTTT
CAISVGTGYSDTQYF
>-|TRBD2|TRBV11-2|TRBJ2-3
TGTGCCAGCAGCTCTAACCCGGGACTAGATAAAAGTACGCAGTATTTT
CASSSNPGLDKSTQYF
>-|TRBD2|TRBV19|TRBJ2-7
TGTGCCAGTAGTCGGGGGGGAAGCGGCCTAACCTACGAGCAGTACTTC
CASSRGGSGLTYEQYF
>-|-|TRBV19|TRBJ2-7
TGTGCCAGTAGTCCTTCCAGGGCCTACGAGCAGTACTTC
CASSPSRAYEQYF
>-|TRBD1|TRBV2|TRBJ1-1
TGTGCCAGCAGCCGACAGGGGACAATGAACACTGAAGCTTTCTTT
CASSRQGTMNTEAFF
>-|-|TRBV2|TRBJ1-5
TGTGCCAGTCAGAGGGGGGGAGGAAATCAGCCCCAGCATTTT
CASQRGGGNQPQHF
>-|-|TRBV5-6|TRBJ2-7
TGTGCCAGCAGTCCTACGGGCAGGCCCCACGAGCAGTACTTC
CASSPTGRPHEQYF
>-|TRBD1|TRBV15|TRBJ1-1
TGTGCCACCAGCGGGGGACAGGGGAAGAACACTGAAGCTTTCTTT
CATSGGQGKNTEAFF
>few|-|TRBV10-3|TRBJ1-5
TGTGCCATCAGTGCTGGGGGGAATCGCAATCAGCCCCAGCATTTT
CAISAGGNRNQPQHF